A single sample gave rise to the 16 T cell receptor beta chains below, sequenced in a study of CD8 T cells in ankylosing spondylitis. TCRdb reanalysed the 5' RACE reads using MiXCR and keeps one entry per CDR3 protein. The profile covers under 450,000 distinct CDR3 sequences, with 20% appearing a single time and about 12% taken by the ten largest. Sequencing was done on a sample of blood, either unsorted or a sorted T cell fraction (not recorded which). The source is a male donor with ankylosing spondylitis or in good health (not recorded which).

The chain employs TRBV7-3 and TRBJ2-2; D unresolved. The V end was cut by 5 bases, the J end by 0 bases, with 10 bases between. The germline V gene has CDR1 SGHTA and CDR2 FQGTGA. This CDR3 spans 15 amino acids. The CDR3 sequence: CASSPDPANTGELFF. For the CDR3, the DNA is TGTGCCAGCAGCCCCGATCCTGCGAACACCGGGGAGCTGTTTTTT.

This clonotype was counted at least ten times. This chain connects TRBV29-1 to TRBJ2-7; 9 bases agree with TRBD1. V shed 2 bases and J 3 bases; nucleotides not matched to a gene: 8. This CDR3 comprises 15 residues. Germline CDR1 is SQVTM and CDR2 is ANQGSEA. In nucleotides, the CDR3 is TGCAGCGTTGAAAGGGGACAGGGTCTCGACTACGAGCAGTACTTC. Its protein is CSVERGQGLDYEQYF.

This clonotype was seen a few times. The rearrangement joins TRBV5-6 to TRBJ2-7; 11 bases are shared with TRBD1. CDR3 length: 15 amino acids. Germline V gene sequence: CDR1 SGHDT, CDR2 YYEEEE. V dropped 4 bases and J dropped 3; count of bases not matched to a gene: 6. This CDR3 reads CASSDGTGGLYEQYF. For the CDR3, the DNA is TGTGCCAGCAGCGACGGGACAGGGGGACTCTACGAGCAGTACTTC.

V gene TRBV7-7 combines with J gene TRBJ2-2, with D unresolved. This CDR3 has 15 amino acids. V lost 6 bases and J 4 bases, leaving 15 bases between the germline ends. CDR1 is SSHAT, CDR2 FNYEAQ, per germline (reference sequence). Written as DNA, the CDR3 is TGTGCCAGCAGTTTGAGTTCGGTAGTCACCGGGGAGCTGTTTTTT. As protein: CASSLSSVVTGELFF.

V gene TRBV29-1 combines with J gene TRBJ2-7; D ambiguous. CDR1 is SQVTM and CDR2 is ANQGSEA in the germline V gene. The CDR3 extends over 11 amino acids. V gave up 0 bases and J gave up 9 bases, with 9 bases separating them. The CDR3: CSVEEPWAQYF. CDR3 nucleotides: TGCAGCGTTGAAGAACCCTGGGCGCAGTACTTC.

The gene calls are TRBV3-1 and TRBJ2-7; D is possibly TRBD1 or TRBD2 (6 bases each). Trimming left V 0 bases short and J 5 bases short, with 11 bases between. Germline lookup yields CDR1 LGHDT and CDR2 YNNKEL (reference sequence). The CDR3 totals 14 residues. The CDR3 spells CASSQEWGAHEQYF. In nucleotides, the CDR3 is TGTGCCAGCAGCCAAGAGTGGGGGGCCCACGAGCAGTACTTC.

The rearrangement uses TRBV20-1 and TRBJ2-1, with D possibly TRBD1 on 6 matching bases. V was shortened by 5 bases and J by 10 bases, with 15 bases between the two germline ends. The CDR3 spans 12 residues. Germline V CDR1 and CDR2: DFQATT, SNEGSKA (reference sequence). For the CDR3, the DNA is TGCAGTGCTTCAACAGGGATCGGCGAGCAGTTCTTC. Protein: CSASTGIGEQFF.

This clonotype was observed a few times. This chain links TRBV5-1 with TRBJ2-7, with 7 bases matching TRBD1. Germline-derived CDR1 and CDR2 are SGHRS and YFSETQ. There are 16 residues in the CDR3. J lost 0 bases, V lost 0 bases, and 6 bases had no gene match. The CDR3 protein is CASSLGDGQASYEQYF. In nucleotides, the CDR3 is TGCGCCAGCAGCTTGGGAGATGGACAGGCCTCCTACGAGCAGTACTTC. The full variable domain, with the rest looked up from reference TRBV5-1 and TRBJ2-7, is KAGVTQTPRYLIKTRGQQVTLSCSPISGHRSVSWYQQTPGQGLQFLFEYFSETQRNKGNFPGRFSGRQFSNSRSEMNVSTLELGDSALYLCASSLGDGQASYEQYFGPGTRLTVT.

The rearrangement links TRBV3-1 to TRBJ2-7; D might be TRBD1 (5 bases). CDR1 is LGHDT and CDR2 is YNNKEL in the germline V gene (reference sequence). This CDR3 contains 13 residues. Trimming took 6 bases from V and 1 from J, leaving 10 bases between them. The CDR3 protein is CASRLQDSYEQYF. CDR3 bases: TGTGCCAGCAGGCTACAGGATTCCTACGAGCAGTACTTC.

The table lists this clonotype with a few counts. This chain uses TRBV5-1 with TRBJ2-7; tentatively, D is TRBD1 or TRBD2 (5 bases each). The CDR3 is made up of 16 amino acids. The V end was cut by 4 bases, the J end by 1 base, with 18 bases between. Per germline, CDR1 SGHRS and CDR2 YFSETQ. DNA of the CDR3: TGCGCCAGCAGCGGGGGAAGAGAATCGATGTCCTACGAGCAGTACTTC. Amino acids: CASSGGRESMSYEQYF.

J is TRBJ2-1 and V is TRBV2, with D possibly matching TRBD1 (6 bases). Germline V gene sequence: CDR1 SNHLY, CDR2 FYNNEI. V lost 4 bases to trimming and J lost 7 bases, with 14 bases between them. CDR3 size: 14 residues. CDR3 sequence: CASSARTDPNEQFF. CDR3 sequence (DNA): TGTGCCAGCAGTGCCAGGACAGACCCGAATGAGCAGTTCTTC.

The V gene is TRBV19, the J gene TRBJ2-1; D may correspond to TRBD1 or TRBD2 (5 bases each). CDR3 length: 13 amino acids. Germline lookup yields CDR1 LNHDA and CDR2 SQIVND (reference sequence). Trimming stripped 6 bases from V and 8 bases from J, with 14 bases between. CDR3 in DNA: TGTGCCAGTAGACCCGGGGCTCGATATGAGCAGTTCTTC. It yields the protein CASRPGARYEQFF.

This clonotype was counted between two and nine times. The chain employs TRBV21-1 and TRBJ1-3. TRBV21-1 is annotated as a pseudogene. The CDR3 sequence is 16 residues long. As DNA, the CDR3 is TGTGCCAGCAGCAAAGATCAGGAGGGCCCCGGAAACACCATATATTTT. Translation gives CASSKDQEGPGNTIYF.

The J gene is TRBJ2-5, the V gene TRBV7-2; maybe TRBD2 (6 bases). Looked up from germline, CDR1 is SGHTA and CDR2 is FQGNSA. This CDR3 is 14 amino acids long. Trimming shortened V by 5 bases and J by 2 bases, and 12 bases separated the two germline ends. CDR3 in amino acids: CASSQGLLQETQYF. The CDR3, as DNA: TGTGCCAGCAGCCAGGGACTTCTACAAGAGACCCAGTACTTC. Using reference TRBV7-2 and TRBJ2-5 for the parts outside the CDR3, the full variable domain is GAGVSQSPSNKVTEKGKDVELRCDPISGHTALYWYRQSLGQGLEFLIYFQGNSAPDKSGLPSDRFSAERTGGSVSTLTIQRTQQEDSAVYLCASSQGLLQETQYFGPGTRLLVL.

Ten or more counts support this clonotype. This chain connects TRBV28 to TRBJ2-3; TRBD1 aligns across 7 bases. The CDR3 is made up of 16 amino acids. Germline V lookup: CDR1 MDHEN, CDR2 SYDVKM. V trimming: 7 bases; J trimming: 4 bases; junction bases outside the gene matches: 14. CDR3 coding DNA: TGTGCCAGCACCGAAAGCCCAACTAGGGGGCCAGATACGCAGTATTTT. Amino acid sequence: CASTESPTRGPDTQYF. Full variable domain (outside the CDR3, taken from reference TRBV28 and TRBJ2-3): DVKVTQSSRYLVKRTGEKVFLECVQDMDHENMFWYRQDPGLGLRLIYFSYDVKMKEKGDIPEGYSVSREKKERFSLILESASTNQTSMYLCASTESPTRGPDTQYFGPGTRLTVL.

V gene TRBV4-1 combines with J gene TRBJ2-7, with D perhaps given as TRBD1 or TRBD2 (6 bases each). V lost 2 bases to trimming and J lost 2 bases, with 13 bases between them. The CDR3 totals 15 residues. The germline V gene has CDR1 MGHRA and CDR2 YSYEKL. The CDR3 spells CASSQLGGDTYEQYF. In nucleotides, the CDR3 is TGCGCCAGCAGCCAACTGGGCGGGGACACCTACGAGCAGTACTTC.